This T cell receptor (beta chain) was captured by sequencing in a study of T-cell memory formation after mild COVID-19. Study-level results: Pre-infection memory held some responding clones, suggesting pre-existing cross-reactive T cells responded.

Germline CDR1 KGHSH, CDR2 LQKENI. The CDR3 consists of 15 residues. Trimming took off 4 bases at V and 1 base at J, with 14 bases between the two ends. TCRdb recomputed calls from the 5' RACE reads with MiXCR, one row per CDR3 protein. The table records under 400,000 distinct CDR3 sequences, 21% of them present only once. This clonotype was observed a handful of times. Its target is unknown. The genes are TRBV18 and TRBJ2-7; D is possibly TRBD1 or TRBD2 (5 bases each). The sequencing input was PBMCs or a T cell subset sorted from them (not recorded which). The sequence derives from an adult woman who had mild COVID-19 (a few samples of this study predate the infection). Cell type and time point are not known. The CDR3 DNA reads as TGTGCCAGCTCACTCCGGGACCTCGTATCCTACGAGCAGTACTTC. Amino acid sequence: CASSLRDLVSYEQYF.